This T cell receptor beta chain was obtained from a study of immune evolution from preneoplasia to lung adenocarcinoma. Between the mid-2010s and the late 2010s, patients underwent resection in Japan or China. After pathologic assessment, macro-dissection selected premalignant or tumor cells for extraction. The CDR3 has 16 amino acids. V was clipped by 5 bases and J by 3 bases; unmatched bases: 8. Germline values: CDR1 MNHEY, CDR2 SMNVEV (reference sequence). Clones were sequenced by immunoSEQ multiplex PCR, and TCRdb holds only the in-frame ones, with some missing. Found here are over 11,000 clones, more than 80% of them singletons; the top ten hold roughly 4.4%.

Material for sequencing was FFPE minimally invasive lung adenocarcinoma tissue. This rearrangement joins TRBV27 to TRBJ2-2; 8 bases align to TRBD2. This receptor was identified in an older person with lung adenocarcinoma. CDR3: CASSAPGGPDTGELFF. For the CDR3, the DNA is TGTGCCAGCAGTGCCCCGGGGGGGCCAGACACCGGGGAGCTGTTTTTT.